The 7 T cell receptor beta chains in this list originate from one sample, sequenced in a study of blood T cell repertoires in COVID-19. Using immunoSEQ multiplex PCR, the repertoire was profiled, and TCRdb retains in-frame clones only, with some absent. The data contain about 260,000 clones, roughly 86% of them seen just once; the ten biggest clones take up over 2%. What was sequenced was PBMCs or T cells enriched from blood (not recorded which). These receptors were collected from a woman aged 45 to 65 who had recovered from COVID-19.

The J gene is TRBJ2-2, the V gene TRBV6-5, with D possibly matching TRBD2 (6 bases). This CDR3 has 14 residues. CDR1 and CDR2 (germline): MNHEY, SVGAGI. With 7 bases removed from V and 6 bases from J, the gap between germline ends came to 15 bases. The CDR3 nucleotides are TGTGCCAGCACCCCTAATAGGAGGGCCGGGGAGCTGTTTTTT. This codes for CASTPNRRAGELFF.

The chain has TRBV28 and TRBJ2-2, with a tentative D call TRBD2 (7 bases). The CDR3 runs to 13 residues. In germline, CDR1 is MDHEN, CDR2 SYDVKM. Deletions cut 8 bases from V and 3 bases from J, with 10 bases between. CDR3: CASGGGDTGELFF. For the CDR3, the DNA is TGTGCCAGCGGGGGGGGCGACACCGGGGAGCTGTTTTTT.

This sequence joins TRBV27 and TRBJ1-5; D is ambiguous. The CDR3 runs to 13 residues. V gave up 0 bases and J gave up 6 bases, with 6 bases separating them. Germline V gene lookup returns CDR1 MNHEY and CDR2 SMNVEV (reference sequence). In DNA form, the CDR3 reads TGTGCCAGCAGTTTATCTGTCGGTCAGCCCCAGCATTTT. Amino acids: CASSLSVGQPQHF.

The chain employs TRBV19 and TRBJ2-7, with TRBD1 identical over 7 bases. The V gene's germline CDR1 is LNHDA and CDR2 SQIVND (reference sequence). The CDR3 is 15 amino acids. The V segment lost 4 bases and the J segment 2 bases; nucleotides outside the gene matches: 8. The CDR3 sequence: CASSKGTEVTYEQYF. Written as DNA, the CDR3 is TGTGCCAGTAGTAAGGGGACAGAGGTCACCTACGAGCAGTACTTC.

The gene calls are TRBV7-8 and TRBJ1-4; D ambiguous. Trimming shortened V by 1 base and J by 5 bases, and 11 bases separated the two germline ends. Germline-derived CDR1 and CDR2 are SGHVS and FQNEAQ. This CDR3 has 15 residues. The CDR3 sequence: CASSLGGMGNEKLFF. For the CDR3, the DNA is TGTGCCAGCAGCTTAGGAGGGATGGGGAATGAAAAACTGTTTTTT.

This clone was seen just once. The chain couples TRBV30 to TRBJ1-4; maybe TRBD1 (5 bases). Germline V gene lookup returns CDR1 GTSNPN and CDR2 SVGIG (reference sequence). This CDR3 comprises 14 residues. Trimming pared 1 base from V and 7 bases from J, leaving 13 bases between. This chain's CDR3 is CAWSGQRGGEKLFF. The CDR3 nucleotides read TGTGCCTGGAGTGGGCAGCGGGGGGGTGAAAAACTGTTTTTT. Variable domain in full (rest from reference TRBV30 and TRBJ1-4): SQTIHQWPATLVQPVGSPLSLECTVEGTSNPNLYWYRQAAGRGLQLLFYSVGIGQISSEVPQNLSASRPQDRQFILSSKKLLLSDSGFYLCAWSGQRGGEKLFFGSGTQLSVL.

This clone was recorded many times. The chain joins TRBV11-3 to TRBJ2-4, with 7 bases identical to TRBD1. This CDR3 spans 15 amino acids. Germline lookup yields CDR1 SGHNT and CDR2 YENEEA. V lost 5 bases to trimming and J lost 10 bases; unmatched junction nucleotides: 14. Here the CDR3 DNA reads TGTGCCAGCAGCGCCCAAACAGGGGACCTAAGGATTCAGTACTTC. Translating it yields CASSAQTGDLRIQYF.